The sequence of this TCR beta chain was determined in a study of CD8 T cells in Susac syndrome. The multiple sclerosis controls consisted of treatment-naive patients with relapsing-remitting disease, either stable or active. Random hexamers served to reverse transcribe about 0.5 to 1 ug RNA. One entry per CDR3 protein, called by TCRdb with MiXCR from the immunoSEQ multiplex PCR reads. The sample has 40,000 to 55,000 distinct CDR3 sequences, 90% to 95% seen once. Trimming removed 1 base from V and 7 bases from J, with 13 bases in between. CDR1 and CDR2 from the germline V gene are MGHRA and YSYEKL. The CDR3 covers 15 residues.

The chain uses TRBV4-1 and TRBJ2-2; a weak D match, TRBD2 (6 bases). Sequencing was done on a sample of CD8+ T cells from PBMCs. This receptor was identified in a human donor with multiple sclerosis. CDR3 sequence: CASSQGGAVNGELFF. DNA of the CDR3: TGCGCCAGCAGCCAAGGCGGGGCGGTTAACGGGGAGCTGTTTTTT.